Below, 17 T cell receptor beta chains from the same sample are listed, as sequenced in a study of T-cell reconstitution after alpha-beta-depleted transplantation in children. Unique molecular identifiers tagged the TCRbeta library. In TCRdb, the PCR reads were re-called with MiXCR into one record per CDR3 protein. The table records around 100,000 distinct CDR3 sequences, about 6% of them present only once. This specimen consisted of PBMCs, mostly from graft donor cells, obtained 60 days after TCRalphabeta/CD19-depleted stem cell transplant. These receptors were taken from a female patient between 2 and 15 years old who had a stem cell transplant for Fanconi anemia, so the T cells may come from the graft donor.

This clonotype came up many times. The chain is built from TRBV11-1 and TRBJ2-1, with D perhaps matching TRBD1 (6 bases). Trimming cost V 5 bases and J 0 bases, with 20 bases left between them. CDR1 and CDR2 (germline): SGHAT, FQDESV (reference sequence). CDR3 length: 18 amino acids. CDR3 protein: CASSPPVGLGGSYNEQFF. The CDR3 bases are TGTGCCAGCAGCCCCCCAGTGGGTTTAGGGGGCTCCTACAATGAGCAGTTCTTC.

The table lists this clonotype with a few counts. The chain has TRBV10-3 and TRBJ1-2, with D tentatively TRBD1 (6 bases). CDR1 ENHRY and CDR2 SYGVKD come from the germline V gene. The V and J ends lost 0 bases and 6 bases respectively, with 11 bases between them. The CDR3 extends over 14 amino acids. This CDR3 reads CAISESAGDDGYTF. DNA of the CDR3: TGTGCCATCAGTGAGTCGGCAGGGGATGATGGCTACACCTTC.

This clonotype has ten or more counts. V is TRBV7-8 and J is TRBJ1-1, with unresolved D. CDR1 and CDR2 from the germline V gene are SGHVS and FQNEAQ. V was shortened by 5 bases and J by 0 bases, with 10 bases between the two germline ends. CDR3 length: 14 amino acids. The CDR3 coding sequence is TGTGCCAGCAGCCCCCCGGGAGTGAACACTGAAGCTTTCTTT. Translation: CASSPPGVNTEAFF.

This clonotype was seen at least ten times. The CDR3 sequence: CASSEYGLSEKLFF. The CDR3 DNA is TGTGCCAGCAGTGAATATGGTTTGTCTGAAAAACTGTTTTTT. V usage is TRBV25-1 and J usage is TRBJ1-4; no firm D call. This CDR3 is 14 amino acids long. Trimming shortened V by 0 bases and J by 7 bases, and 9 bases separated the two germline ends. The V gene's germline CDR1 is MGHDK and CDR2 SYGVNS.

The chain employs TRBV30 and TRBJ2-2; 11 bases are a match to TRBD2. This CDR3 comprises 18 residues. Germline lookup yields CDR1 GTSNPN and CDR2 SVGIG (reference sequence). V lost 4 bases and J lost 1; bases outside the gene matches: 11. The CDR3: CAWIPLLAGGLNTGELFF. DNA for the CDR3: TGTGCCTGGATCCCCCTTCTAGCGGGAGGATTGAACACCGGGGAGCTGTTTTTT.

This chain links TRBV4-2 with TRBJ2-7; 9 bases are shared with TRBD2. CDR1 and CDR2 from the germline V gene are LGHNA and YNFKEQ. Trimming took 4 bases from V and 2 from J; bases not matched to a gene: 9. This CDR3 is built from 16 residues. The CDR3 is CASSPGLAGRTYEQYF. CDR3 nucleotide sequence: TGTGCCAGCAGCCCCGGGCTAGCGGGGAGGACCTACGAGCAGTACTTC.

In this sample, this clonotype turned up many times. The V call is TRBV12-3 or TRBV12-4, the J call TRBJ1-1; D gene ambiguous. This CDR3 contains 14 residues. V lost 8 bases to trimming and J lost 7 bases, with 20 bases between them. CDR3 loop: CASVAWRAEHEAFF. For the CDR3, the DNA is TGTGCCAGCGTCGCTTGGAGGGCTGAACATGAAGCTTTCTTT.

In its sample, this clonotype was seen many times. V gene TRBV18 combines with J gene TRBJ1-5; tentatively, D is TRBD1 (5 bases). V lost 0 bases and J 1 base, leaving 10 bases between the germline ends. Germline V gene data show CDR1 as KGHSH and CDR2 as LQKENI. This CDR3 is 16 amino acids long. The CDR3 sequence is CASSPPGEGSNQPQHF. CDR3 in DNA: TGTGCCAGCTCACCACCGGGGGAGGGGAGCAATCAGCCCCAGCATTTT.

This clonotype was recorded at least ten times. V and J are TRBV25-1 and TRBJ2-3, with 12 bases identical to TRBD2. The junction had 9 bases not matched to a gene; V was cut back by 5 bases and J by 6 bases. The CDR3 has 16 residues. Germline V gene sequence: CDR1 MGHDK, CDR2 SYGVNS. The CDR3 coding sequence is TGTGCCAGCAGTTATACTAGCGGGGGGTGGTCGGATACGCAGTATTTT. Translating gives CASSYTSGGWSDTQYF.

This clonotype occurred many times. The chain employs TRBV5-1 and TRBJ1-2; D not certain. CDR1 is SGHRS and CDR2 is YFSETQ in the germline V gene. This CDR3 spans 14 amino acids. The V end lost 0 bases, the J end lost 0 bases, and 6 bases lay between the germline ends. CDR3 protein: CASSLAGPNYGYTF. In DNA form, the CDR3 reads TGCGCCAGCAGCTTGGCCGGGCCTAACTATGGCTACACCTTC.

V usage is TRBV4-2 and J usage is TRBJ2-1; D unresolved. The V gene lost 1 base and the J gene lost 0 bases, with 7 bases spanning the gap. The length of the CDR3 is 15 residues. CDR1 and CDR2 (germline): LGHNA, YNFKEQ. This chain's CDR3 is CASSQVGSSYNEQFF. DNA of the CDR3: TGTGCCAGCAGCCAAGTGGGAAGCTCCTACAATGAGCAGTTCTTC.

Many counts were recorded for this clonotype. The chain carries TRBV7-6 and TRBJ2-3, with a tentative D call TRBD2 (6 bases). The V end lost 2 bases, the J end lost 6 bases, and 12 bases lay between the germline ends. The CDR3 extends over 14 amino acids. CDR1 is SGHVS, CDR2 FNYEAQ, per germline. This CDR3 is CASSLLAVGDTQYF. CDR3 nucleotides: TGTGCCAGCAGCTTATTAGCGGTCGGGGATACGCAGTATTTT.

This clonotype was recorded many times. The chain combines TRBV28 with TRBJ2-5; possibly TRBD2 for D (5 bases). The CDR3 contains 15 residues. CDR1 MDHEN and CDR2 SYDVKM come from the germline V gene. The V and J ends lost 5 bases and 3 bases respectively, with 16 bases between them. CDR3 sequence: CASSPTLLEKETQYF. CDR3 DNA: TGTGCCAGCAGTCCCACCCTACTAGAAAAAGAGACCCAGTACTTC. Complete variable domain (other parts from reference TRBV28 and TRBJ2-5): DVKVTQSSRYLVKRTGEKVFLECVQDMDHENMFWYRQDPGLGLRLIYFSYDVKMKEKGDIPEGYSVSREKKERFSLILESASTNQTSMYLCASSPTLLEKETQYFGPGTRLLVL.

J is TRBJ2-7 and V is TRBV20-1; 13 bases match TRBD2. Trimming at V came to 1 base and at J to 4 bases, leaving 4 bases not matched to a gene. Per the germline V gene, CDR1 is DFQATT and CDR2 is SNEGSKA (reference sequence). The CDR3 runs 15 residues. CDR3 coding DNA: TGCAGTGCTAGAGTACTAGCGGGGGGGCCGTACGAGCAGTACTTC. Its protein is CSARVLAGGPYEQYF.

In its sample, this clonotype was seen many times. This chain joins TRBV5-1 and TRBJ1-4; D gene uncertain. CDR3 size: 15 residues. Trimming took off 0 bases at V and 0 bases at J, with 6 bases between the two ends. Germline V gene lookup returns CDR1 SGHRS and CDR2 YFSETQ. Here the CDR3 DNA reads TGCGCCAGCAGCTTGGATTCAACAACTAATGAAAAACTGTTTTTT. It is translated as CASSLDSTTNEKLFF.

This clonotype was picked up many times. The chain has TRBV5-1 and TRBJ1-1; D possibly corresponds to TRBD1 (6 bases). Trimming removed 2 bases from V and 5 bases from J, with 19 bases in between. CDR3 length: 16 residues. CDR1 and CDR2 (germline): SGHRS, YFSETQ. The CDR3 bases are TGCGCCAGCAGCTTAATACCTCAACAGGGTTCGACTGAAGCTTTCTTT. Translating it yields CASSLIPQQGSTEAFF.

This clonotype was recorded many times. The CDR3: CASSKLYYGYTF. The CDR3 region has the DNA TGTGCCAGCAGCAAGTTATACTATGGCTACACCTTC. This chain connects TRBV21-1 to TRBJ1-2. TRBV21-1 is shown as a pseudogene. This CDR3 has 12 residues.